The clone carrying this TCR beta chain was counted between two and nine times. Its antigen remains unknown. The sample originates from a study of T cells after yellow fever vaccination. Whole-study findings and limits: There was a possibility that FACS-sorted repertoires contained abundant clonotypes contaminating from the bulk population. Booster sampling recovered most clones from primary vaccination (roughly 97% CD4, approximately 90% CD8). Faster peaking, at day 5 versus 15, marked a secondary response that was weaker.

A universal primer site and UMIs were added as TCR cDNA was made by 5'RACE template switching. TCRdb reanalysed the 5' RACE reads using MiXCR and keeps one entry per CDR3 protein. The repertoire has some 500,000 distinct CDR3 sequences, around an eighth of them found once; the top ten carry over 13%. V lost 2 bases to trimming and J lost 2 bases, with 11 bases between them. The CDR3 covers 15 residues. CDR1 is ENHRY, CDR2 SYGVKD, per germline. The receptor was derived from a man younger than 40 who received the YFV17D yellow fever vaccine. Specimen: PBMCs, collected on the day of the yellow fever booster vaccination. This chain uses TRBV10-3 with TRBJ2-3, with a possible D match to TRBD1 (5 bases). CDR3: CAISEPTAYTDTQYF. CDR3 bases: TGTGCCATCAGTGAGCCGACAGCTTACACAGATACGCAGTATTTT.